The 6 T cell receptor beta chains below come from one sample, sequenced in a study of blood T cell repertoires in COVID-19. Assay used: immunoSEQ multiplex PCR; TCRdb lists only in-frame clones, some missing. The sample lists about 400,000 clones, around 86% occurring once. Sequencing was carried out using peripheral blood. The receptor source for this set is a woman in her twenties or thirties with active or convalescent COVID-19.

The chain joins TRBV6-5 to TRBJ1-2, with 7 bases aligning to TRBD1. The junction had 7 bases not matched to a gene; V was cut back by 2 bases and J by 4 bases. This CDR3 has 15 residues. Germline CDR1 MNHEY, CDR2 SVGAGI. The CDR3 loop is CASSYLAGGSYGYTF. The CDR3 nucleotides read TGTGCCAGCAGTTACCTCGCAGGGGGATCCTATGGCTACACCTTC.

This chain joins TRBV6-5 and TRBJ2-1, with D perhaps matching TRBD2 (6 bases). Germline lookup yields CDR1 MNHEY and CDR2 SVGAGI. V was trimmed by 8 bases and J by 0 bases, leaving 14 bases between them. The CDR3 is 15 residues long. CDR3 region: CASGWDGSSYNEQFF. CDR3 bases: TGTGCCAGCGGATGGGACGGGAGCTCCTACAATGAGCAGTTCTTC.

V usage is TRBV7-2 and J usage is TRBJ2-3, with D unclear. The CDR3 consists of 13 residues. Germline V gene lookup returns CDR1 SGHTA and CDR2 FQGNSA. The V end was cut by 5 bases, the J end by 4 bases, with 10 bases between. The CDR3 DNA is TGTGCCAGCAGCCGACCTCTAGCAGATACGCAGTATTTT. Translation gives CASSRPLADTQYF.

A word on this clone: Distinct nucleotide sequences in the sample also encode this CDR3. The J gene is TRBJ1-2, the V gene TRBV6-5, with D tentatively TRBD1 (6 bases). V shed 2 bases and J shed 5 bases, with 9 bases lying between them. CDR1 is MNHEY, CDR2 SVGAGI, per germline. The CDR3 loop spans 13 amino acids. This CDR3 reads CASSYATGYGYTF. The DNA of the CDR3 is TGTGCCAGCAGTTACGCTACAGGGTATGGCTACACCTTC.

The rearrangement joins TRBV4-1 to TRBJ2-5, with D perhaps matching TRBD2 (5 bases). The CDR3 contains 15 residues. V lost 2 bases, J lost 1 base, and 11 bases lay in between. Germline values: CDR1 MGHRA, CDR2 YSYEKL. As DNA, the CDR3 is TGCGCCAGCAGCCAAACTAGAAACAGCCAAGAGACCCAGTACTTC. This sequence encodes CASSQTRNSQETQYF.

This chain joins TRBV6-5 and TRBJ1-2; the match to TRBD1 covers 9 bases. The CDR3 totals 16 residues. With 4 bases clipped from V and 2 bases from J, the junction kept 8 bases outside the gene matches. In germline, CDR1 is MNHEY, CDR2 SVGAGI. The CDR3 protein is CASSFLGTGTNYGYTF. CDR3 DNA: TGTGCCAGCAGTTTCCTTGGGACAGGGACGAACTATGGCTACACCTTC.